The entry below gives a single TCR beta chain sequence along with its context. No antigen is known for it. This sample was included in a study of cytomegalovirus exposure and HLA in healthy donors. Study as a whole: An analysis done earlier identified some 120 million unique TCR beta sequences from about 179 million T cells. There were some 380 genotyped donors. Of these, about 81% fell in the genetic ancestry cluster associated with self-reported Caucasian donors.

The study, taken as a whole, reports: From TCR beta sequences, most subjects' HLA-A and HLA-B alleles were reportedly predicted accurately.

PCR primers comprised 60 Vbeta and 13 Jbeta primers. Using immunoSEQ multiplex PCR, the repertoire was profiled, and TCRdb retains in-frame clones only, with some absent. The top ten hold about 2.2% of the sample, which has some 120,000 clones, 55% to 80% seen once. The CDR3 sequence is 15 residues long. V was clipped by 4 bases and J by 2 bases, with 15 bases between them. The germline gives CDR1 SGHAT, CDR2 FQNNGV. Sequenced: PBMCs. The clonotype comes from a woman under 40 in good health and CMV-seronegative. The gene calls are TRBV11-2 and TRBJ2-7; D gene unclear. CDR3 residues: CASSSRHRQTYEQYF. The DNA of the CDR3 is TGTGCCAGCAGCTCCCGGCACAGACAAACCTACGAGCAGTACTTC.